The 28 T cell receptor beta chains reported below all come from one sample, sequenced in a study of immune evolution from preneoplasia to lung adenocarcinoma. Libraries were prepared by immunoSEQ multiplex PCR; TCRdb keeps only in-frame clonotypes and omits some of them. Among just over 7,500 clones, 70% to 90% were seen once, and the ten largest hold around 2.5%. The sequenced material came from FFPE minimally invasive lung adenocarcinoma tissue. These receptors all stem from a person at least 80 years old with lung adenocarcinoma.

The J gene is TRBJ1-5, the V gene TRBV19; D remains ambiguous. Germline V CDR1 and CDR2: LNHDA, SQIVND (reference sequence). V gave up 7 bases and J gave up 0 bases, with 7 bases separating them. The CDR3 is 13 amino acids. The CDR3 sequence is CASKENSNQPQHF. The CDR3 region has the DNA TGTGCCAGTAAAGAGAATAGCAATCAGCCCCAGCATTTT.

The CDR3: CASSITGRARDEQFF. The CDR3 DNA follows: TGTGCCAGTAGTATTACCGGGCGGGCCAGGGATGAGCAGTTCTTC. The chain joins TRBV19 to TRBJ2-1, with D perhaps given as TRBD1 or TRBD2 (5 bases each). V was trimmed by 3 bases and J by 8 bases, leaving 17 bases between them. The CDR3 is 15 amino acids. Looked up from germline, CDR1 is LNHDA and CDR2 is SQIVND (reference sequence).

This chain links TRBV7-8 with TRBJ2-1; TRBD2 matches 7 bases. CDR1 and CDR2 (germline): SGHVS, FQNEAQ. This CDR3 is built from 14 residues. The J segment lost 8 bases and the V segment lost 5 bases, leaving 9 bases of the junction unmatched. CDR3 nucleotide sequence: TGTGCCAGCAGCCGCAGGAAGGGAGGGGATGAGCAGTTCTTC. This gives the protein CASSRRKGGDEQFF.

The DNA for the CDR3 is TGTGCCAGTAGTATATACGAGAACACTGAAGCTTTCTTT. This sequence encodes CASSIYENTEAFF. J is TRBJ1-1 and V is TRBV19; unclear D gene. The CDR3 totals 13 residues. The V end lost 2 bases, the J end lost 1 base, and 5 bases lay between the germline ends. Per germline, CDR1 LNHDA and CDR2 SQIVND (reference sequence).

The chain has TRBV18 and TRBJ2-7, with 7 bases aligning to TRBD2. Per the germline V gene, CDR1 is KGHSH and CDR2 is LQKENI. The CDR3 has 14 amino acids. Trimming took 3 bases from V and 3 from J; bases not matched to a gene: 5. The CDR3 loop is CASSPGGTVYEQYF. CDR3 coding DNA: TGTGCCAGCTCACCCGGGGGGACGGTCTACGAGCAGTACTTC.

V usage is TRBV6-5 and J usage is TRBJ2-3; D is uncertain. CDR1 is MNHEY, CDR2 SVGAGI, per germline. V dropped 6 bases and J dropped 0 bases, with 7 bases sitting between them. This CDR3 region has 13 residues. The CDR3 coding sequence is TGTGCCAGCAGCCCCTGGAGCACAGATACGCAGTATTTT. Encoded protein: CASSPWSTDTQYF.

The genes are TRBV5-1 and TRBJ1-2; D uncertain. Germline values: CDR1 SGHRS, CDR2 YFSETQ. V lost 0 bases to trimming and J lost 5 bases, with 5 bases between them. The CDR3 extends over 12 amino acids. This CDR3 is CASSLGLYGYTF. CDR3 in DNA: TGCGCCAGCAGCTTGGGTCTTTATGGCTACACCTTC.

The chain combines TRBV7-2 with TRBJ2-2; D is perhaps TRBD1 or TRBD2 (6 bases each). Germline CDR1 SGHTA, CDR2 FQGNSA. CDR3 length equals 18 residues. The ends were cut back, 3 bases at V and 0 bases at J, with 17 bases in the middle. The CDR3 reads CASSFGGLQPPNTGELFF. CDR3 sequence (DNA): TGTGCCAGCAGCTTCGGGGGCCTACAACCCCCGAACACCGGGGAGCTGTTTTTT.

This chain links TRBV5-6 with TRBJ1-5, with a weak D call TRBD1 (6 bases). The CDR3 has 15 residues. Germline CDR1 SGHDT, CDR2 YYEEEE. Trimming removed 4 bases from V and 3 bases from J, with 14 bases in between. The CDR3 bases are TGTGCCAGCAGCCCCGGATGGGGGCCCAATCAGCCCCAGCATTTT. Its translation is CASSPGWGPNQPQHF.

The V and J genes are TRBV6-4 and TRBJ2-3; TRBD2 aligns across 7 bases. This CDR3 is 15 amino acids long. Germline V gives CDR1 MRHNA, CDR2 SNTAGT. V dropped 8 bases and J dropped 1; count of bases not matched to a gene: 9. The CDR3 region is CASSDGGIGTDTQYF. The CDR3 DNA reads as TGTGCCAGCTCAGACGGGGGGATCGGCACAGATACGCAGTATTTT.

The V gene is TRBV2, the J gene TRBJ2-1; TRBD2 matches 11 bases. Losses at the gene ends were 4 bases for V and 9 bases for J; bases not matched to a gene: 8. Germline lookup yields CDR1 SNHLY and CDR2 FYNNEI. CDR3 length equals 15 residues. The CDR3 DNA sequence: TGTGCCAGCAGTGGATCTAGCGGGGGGCGCGGTGAGCAGTTCTTC. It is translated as CASSGSSGGRGEQFF.

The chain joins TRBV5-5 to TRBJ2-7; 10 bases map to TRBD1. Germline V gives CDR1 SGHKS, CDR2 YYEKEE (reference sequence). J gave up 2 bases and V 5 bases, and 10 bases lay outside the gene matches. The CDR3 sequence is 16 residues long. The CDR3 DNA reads TGTGCCAGCAGGACTGACAGGGGGCCTTATACCTACGAGCAGTACTTC. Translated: CASRTDRGPYTYEQYF.

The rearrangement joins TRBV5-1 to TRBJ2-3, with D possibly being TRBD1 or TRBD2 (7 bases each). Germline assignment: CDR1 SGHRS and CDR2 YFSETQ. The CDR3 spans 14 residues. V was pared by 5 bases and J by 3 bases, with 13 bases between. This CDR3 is CASRGEGATDTQYF. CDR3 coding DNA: TGCGCCAGCAGAGGGGAGGGGGCGACAGATACGCAGTATTTT.

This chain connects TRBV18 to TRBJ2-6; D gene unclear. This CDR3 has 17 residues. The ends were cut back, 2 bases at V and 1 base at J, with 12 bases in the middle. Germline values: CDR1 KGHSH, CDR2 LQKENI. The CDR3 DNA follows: TGTGCCAGCTCACCAAAGGGTTCCCAATCTGGGGCCAACGTCCTGACTTTC. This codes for CASSPKGSQSGANVLTF.

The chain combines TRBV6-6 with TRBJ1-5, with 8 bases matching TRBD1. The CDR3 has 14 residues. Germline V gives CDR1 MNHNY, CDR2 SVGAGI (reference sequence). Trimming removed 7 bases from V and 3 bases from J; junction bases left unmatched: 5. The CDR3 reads CASTPGQVNQPQHF. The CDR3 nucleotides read TGTGCCAGCACGCCGGGACAGGTCAATCAGCCCCAGCATTTT.

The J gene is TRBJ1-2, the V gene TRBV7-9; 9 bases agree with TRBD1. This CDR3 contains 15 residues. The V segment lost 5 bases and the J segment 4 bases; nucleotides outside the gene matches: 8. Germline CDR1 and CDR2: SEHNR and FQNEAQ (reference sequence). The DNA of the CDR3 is TGTGCCAGCAGCACAACAGGGGGCAGGGGCTATGGCTACACCTTC. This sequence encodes CASSTTGGRGYGYTF.

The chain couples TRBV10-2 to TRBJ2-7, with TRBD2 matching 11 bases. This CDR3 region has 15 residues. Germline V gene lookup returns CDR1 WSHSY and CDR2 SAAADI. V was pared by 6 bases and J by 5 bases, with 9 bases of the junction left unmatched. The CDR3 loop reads CASRVSGRAANEQYF. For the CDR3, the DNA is TGCGCCAGCAGGGTTAGCGGGAGGGCCGCCAACGAGCAGTACTTC.

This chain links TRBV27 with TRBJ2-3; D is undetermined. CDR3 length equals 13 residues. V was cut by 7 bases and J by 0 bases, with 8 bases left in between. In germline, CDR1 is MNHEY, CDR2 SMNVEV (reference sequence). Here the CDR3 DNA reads TGTGCCAGCAAACCAACAAGCACAGATACGCAGTATTTT. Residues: CASKPTSTDTQYF.

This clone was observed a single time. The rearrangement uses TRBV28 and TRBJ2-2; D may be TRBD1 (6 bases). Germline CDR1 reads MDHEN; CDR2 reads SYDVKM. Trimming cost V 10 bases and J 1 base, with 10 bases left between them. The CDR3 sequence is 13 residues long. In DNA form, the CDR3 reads TGTGCCACAATACAGGGGAACACCGGGGAGCTGTTTTTT. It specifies CATIQGNTGELFF.

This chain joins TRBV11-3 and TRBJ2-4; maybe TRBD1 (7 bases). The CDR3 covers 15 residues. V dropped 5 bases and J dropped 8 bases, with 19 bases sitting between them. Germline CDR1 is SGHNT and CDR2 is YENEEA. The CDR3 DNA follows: TGTGCCAGCAGCGCTGCGGGACAGACTGCGGACATTCAGTACTTC. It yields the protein CASSAAGQTADIQYF.

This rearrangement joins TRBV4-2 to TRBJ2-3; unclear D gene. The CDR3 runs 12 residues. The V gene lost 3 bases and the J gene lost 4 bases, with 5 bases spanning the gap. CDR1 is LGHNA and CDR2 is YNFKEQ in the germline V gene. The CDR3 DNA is TGTGCCAGCAGCCATCAGGCAGATACGCAGTATTTT. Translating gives CASSHQADTQYF.

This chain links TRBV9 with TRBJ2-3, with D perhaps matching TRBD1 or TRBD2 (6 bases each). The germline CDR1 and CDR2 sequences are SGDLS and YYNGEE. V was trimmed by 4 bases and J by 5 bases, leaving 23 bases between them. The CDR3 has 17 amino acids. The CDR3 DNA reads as TGTGCCAGCAGCTCAATTGGAGGGTTAACAGGGCGAGATACGCAGTATTTT. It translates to CASSSIGGLTGRDTQYF.

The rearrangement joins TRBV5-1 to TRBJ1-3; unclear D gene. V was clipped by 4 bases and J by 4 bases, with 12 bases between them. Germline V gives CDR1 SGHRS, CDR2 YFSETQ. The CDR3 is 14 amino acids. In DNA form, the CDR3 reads TGCGCCAGCAGCCGTGGGGAACCCGGAAACACCATATATTTT. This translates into CASSRGEPGNTIYF.

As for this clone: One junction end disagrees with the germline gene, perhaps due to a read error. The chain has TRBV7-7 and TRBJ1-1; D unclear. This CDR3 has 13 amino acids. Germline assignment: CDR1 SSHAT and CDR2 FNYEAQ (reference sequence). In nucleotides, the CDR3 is TGTGCTAGCAGTCCTACATTGAACACTGAAGCTTTCTTT. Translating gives CASSPTLNTEAFF.

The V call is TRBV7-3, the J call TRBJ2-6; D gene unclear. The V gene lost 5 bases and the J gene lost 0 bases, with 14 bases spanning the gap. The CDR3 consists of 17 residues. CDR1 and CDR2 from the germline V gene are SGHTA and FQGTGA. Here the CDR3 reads CASSALALGSGANVLTF. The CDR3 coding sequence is TGTGCCAGCAGCGCCCTTGCGTTGGGCTCTGGGGCCAACGTCCTGACTTTC.

CDR3 residues: CASSYSQGAAYGYTF. Written as DNA, the CDR3 is TGTGCCAGCAGTTACTCTCAGGGGGCTGCCTATGGCTACACCTTC. The chain recombines TRBV6-6 with TRBJ1-2, with 8 bases fitting TRBD1. Germline assignment: CDR1 MNHNY and CDR2 SVGAGI (reference sequence). The CDR3 totals 15 residues. V was pared by 0 bases and J by 4 bases, with 4 bases of the junction left unmatched.

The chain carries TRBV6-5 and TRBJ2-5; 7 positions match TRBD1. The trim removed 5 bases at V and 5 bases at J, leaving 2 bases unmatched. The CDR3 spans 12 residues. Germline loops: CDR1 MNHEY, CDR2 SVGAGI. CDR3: CASSTGAETQYF. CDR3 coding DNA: TGTGCCAGCAGTACAGGGGCTGAGACCCAGTACTTC.

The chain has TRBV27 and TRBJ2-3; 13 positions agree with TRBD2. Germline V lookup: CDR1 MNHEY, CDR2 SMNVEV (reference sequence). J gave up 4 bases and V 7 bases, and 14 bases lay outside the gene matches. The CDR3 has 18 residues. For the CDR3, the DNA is TGTGCCAGCAACCCTAAAAGGGTAGGACTAGCGGGGGCAGATACGCAGTATTTT. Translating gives CASNPKRVGLAGADTQYF.